Sequencing of this TCR beta chain was carried out in a study of human T cells and chemical hapten exposure (dated by TCRdb to the early 2020s). About the investigation overall: For sensitization, 2% DPC in acetone was applied to a roughly 2 cm by roughly 2 cm area of upper inner arm skin. Throughout the study period of 20 to 25 weeks, patients also received therapeutic DPC doses to the scalp every week. Patch testing was performed on the upper back with Finn chambers containing 0.01% DPC, and the patch tests were scored after 6 days according to International Contact Dermatitis Research Group standards. The mostly female patient cohort included alopecia areata with under or over 50% scalp involvement, alopecia totalis and alopecia universalis. Libraries were combined into a pool for sequencing, and differences in TCR yield between samples came mainly from small differences in library volumes within the pool. Peripheral blood TCR repertoire changes were tracked in vivo in alopecia patients during primary and secondary sensitization to the hapten diphenylcyclopropenone (DPC). Blood samples were taken from patients before sensitization (week 0) and at 2, 6 and about 24 weeks after DPC sensitization. Under 30 alopecia patients gave blood for TCR sequencing at one to four time points (pre-sensitization, 2, 6 and 24 weeks). For every blood RNA sample, sequencing covered both the TCR alpha and TCR beta chains. Overall study results and their limits: Expanded TCRs formed significantly more large CDR3 similarity clusters than pre-sensitization or healthy control sets, consistent with antigen-driven responses. DPC sensitization did not change the number of TCRs with a frequency above 1 in 1000, and there was no evidence of changes in global repertoire structure. After repeated subsampling, changes were observed in the strength of the expansion versus patch-test correlation and in the threshold at which the correlation became significant. A positive correlation was found between the number of PT1 expanded TCRs and patch test score, with significance reached at thresholds 8, 16 and 32 but not 4. Because every patient had alopecia, a presumed autoimmune disease, the patients' immune response might differ from that of healthy individuals.

Interpreted using the paper, the time point label stands for: patch test 1, 2 weeks after DPC sensitization. The treatment or condition label, read with the paper, signifies: therapeutic diphenylcyclopropenone sensitization with weekly scalp DPC. Total RNA was extracted from unfractionated whole blood collected in Tempus Blood RNA tubes. Blood at each patch-test visit was drawn before the patch test was applied. Patients were eligible if aged 18 to 70, diagnosed with alopecia and judged suitable for DPC therapy, and pregnant patients were excluded. This clonotype has only a few counts. Its antigen remains undetermined. There are no base qualities to consult, and no much larger clone falls within one base. The library was made by RACE. Sequenced on a NextSeq 500. During library preparation, unique molecular identifiers were attached to individual cDNA molecules so that TCRs could be counted quantitatively and reproducibly. In the authors' own workflow: Samples had a median of roughly 98,000 TCRs, with a range from about 20,000 to 690,600. The Decombinator software suite was used to annotate V, J and CDR3 in the TCR reads. For PS versus PT1 abundance plots, all samples were subsampled to the same number of TCRs (28,000). TCRs were defined as expanded if absent before sensitization and observed at least eight times at the 2-week time point. TCRdb passed the public sequencing reads through fastp at Q25 and MiXCR, retaining productive beta sequences. Every distinct CDR3 protein forms one entry, paired with its most common genes and DNA. The V and J calls reflect TCRdb's pipeline rather than the authors' work. The sample contains about 37,000 distinct CDR3 sequences, over 5.5% of them found a single time. The top ten clones comprise around 8.4% of the sample.

A distance of 21 bases separates the germline ends of V and J, which lose 11 bases and 4 bases respectively. The CDR3, cysteine through phenylalanine, is 14 amino acids long. Just CDR3 DNA is preserved here, 42 bases in frame from base 1. CDR1 and CDR2 are drawn from the germline V gene: ENHRY, SYGVKD. The receptor was derived from a woman aged 25 to 45 with alopecia areata. Some clones in this sample may be carry-over from other donors' samples. This receptor chain uses TRBV10-3 and TRBJ2-7; 5 matching bases give a weak D call of TRBD1. The input for sequencing was whole blood, taken in connection with sensitization to the hapten diphenylcyclopropenone (DPC). The bases are TGTGCCGCGAAGCAGGGCGACTGGGGTTACGAGCAGTACTTC. The encoded protein is CAAKQGDWGYEQYF.